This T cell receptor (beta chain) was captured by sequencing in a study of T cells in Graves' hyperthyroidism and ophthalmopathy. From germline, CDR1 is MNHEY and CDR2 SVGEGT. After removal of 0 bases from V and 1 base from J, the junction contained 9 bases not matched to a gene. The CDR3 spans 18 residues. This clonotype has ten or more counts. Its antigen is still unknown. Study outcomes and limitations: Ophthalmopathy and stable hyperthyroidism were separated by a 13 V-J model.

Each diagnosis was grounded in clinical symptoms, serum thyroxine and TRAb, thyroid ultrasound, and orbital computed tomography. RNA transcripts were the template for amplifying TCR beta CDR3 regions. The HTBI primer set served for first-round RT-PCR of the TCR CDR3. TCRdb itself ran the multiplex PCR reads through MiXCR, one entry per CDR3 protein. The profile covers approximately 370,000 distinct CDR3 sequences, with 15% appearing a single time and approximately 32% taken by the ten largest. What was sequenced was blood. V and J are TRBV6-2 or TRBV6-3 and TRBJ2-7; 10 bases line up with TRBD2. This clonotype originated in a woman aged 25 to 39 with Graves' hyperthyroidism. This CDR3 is CASSYSPSSGRKSYEQYF. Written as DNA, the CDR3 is TGTGCCAGCAGTTACTCACCGTCTAGCGGGAGAAAATCCTACGAGCAGTACTTC.